Listed here are 24 T cell receptor beta chains from one sample, sequenced in a study of T-cell reconstitution after alpha-beta-depleted transplantation in children. TCRbeta library construction was performed incorporating unique molecular identifiers. One entry per CDR3 protein results from TCRdb running MiXCR on the PCR reads. Of over 450,000 distinct CDR3 sequences listed, roughly a tenth are singletons. The sequencing used PBMCs, collected before TCRalphabeta/CD19-depleted stem cell transplant. These receptors originate from a child under 10 years old with inherited bone marrow failure, due to receive a stem cell transplant.

This clonotype has at least ten counts. The chain combines TRBV11-2 with TRBJ2-6, with 8 bases aligning to TRBD1. There are 17 residues in the CDR3. Germline lookup yields CDR1 SGHAT and CDR2 FQNNGV. Trimming took 3 bases from V and 2 from J; bases not matched to a gene: 6. The CDR3 DNA follows: TGTGCCAGCAGCTTGGTCCCCAGGGGGCCTGGGGCCAACGTCCTGACTTTC. Its translation is CASSLVPRGPGANVLTF.

V and J are TRBV24-1 and TRBJ2-5; 7 nucleotides align to TRBD2. This CDR3 region has 13 residues. The trim removed 3 bases at V and 5 bases at J, leaving 2 bases unmatched. CDR1 KGHDR and CDR2 SFDVKD come from the germline V gene. CDR3 residues: CATSDVGGETQYF. The CDR3, as DNA: TGTGCCACCAGTGATGTCGGGGGGGAGACCCAGTACTTC.

This clonotype was seen at least ten times. This chain connects TRBV18 to TRBJ2-6; weak D call: TRBD2 (6 bases). CDR3 length equals 15 residues. The V and J ends lost 6 bases and 0 bases respectively, with 9 bases between them. From germline, CDR1 is KGHSH and CDR2 LQKENI. The CDR3 protein is CASSSGGSGANVLTF. For the CDR3, the DNA is TGTGCCAGCTCGTCCGGGGGCTCTGGGGCCAACGTCCTGACTTTC.

Many counts were recorded for this clonotype. The chain is built from TRBV4-1 and TRBJ2-1, with a weak D call TRBD2 (6 bases). The germline V gene encodes CDR1 MGHRA and CDR2 YSYEKL. The V end was cut by 1 base, the J end by 15 bases, with 16 bases between. The CDR3 length is 13 residues. The CDR3 sequence is CASSQVGGGMRFF. The CDR3 DNA reads as TGCGCCAGCAGCCAAGTAGGTGGCGGGATGCGGTTCTTC.

The genes are TRBV5-1 and TRBJ1-1; D gene unclear. The CDR3 has 14 residues. Germline V gives CDR1 SGHRS, CDR2 YFSETQ. Trimming cost V 2 bases and J 4 bases, with 12 bases left between them. The CDR3 DNA is TGCGCCAGCAGCTTAGGTCACGGATCCACTGAAGCTTTCTTT. Its protein product is CASSLGHGSTEAFF.

Note on this clonotype: A much bigger clone sits one base away, suggesting this may be a read error. The chain uses TRBV5-1 and TRBJ2-5; 8 bases align to TRBD1. Germline V gene lookup returns CDR1 SGHRS and CDR2 YFSETQ. This CDR3 spans 16 amino acids. V dropped 2 bases and J dropped 1; count of bases not matched to a gene: 7. The CDR3 loop reads CASSFAAQGAQETQYF. In nucleotides, the CDR3 is TGCGCCAGCAGCTTCGCCGCGCAGGGGGCCCAAGAGACCCAGTACTTC. The full variable domain, in which reference TRBV5-1 and TRBJ2-5 provide the parts outside the CDR3, is KAGVTQTPRYLIKTRGQQVTLSCSPISGHRSVSWYQQTPGQGLQFLFEYFSETQRNKGNFPGRFSGRQFSNSRSEMNVSTLELGDSALYLCASSFAAQGAQETQYFGPGTRLLVL.

As to this clonotype: A read error may produce the germline difference seen at one junction end. The chain recombines TRBV28 with TRBJ2-3; 9 positions match TRBD1. The CDR3 spans 15 residues. Germline loops: CDR1 MDHEN, CDR2 SYDVKM. The DNA for the CDR3 is TGTGACAGCAGTCCTACGGACAGGGGCCCAGATACGCAGTATTTT. Protein: CDSSPTDRGPDTQYF.

This clonotype occurred many times. V gene TRBV12-3 or TRBV12-4 combines with J gene TRBJ2-1, with no clear D. The CDR3 has 13 amino acids. Trimming cost V 2 bases and J 7 bases, with 9 bases left between them. CDR3 coding DNA: TGTGCCAGCAGTTTACCAGGTAGTAATGAGCAGTTCTTC. It is translated as CASSLPGSNEQFF.

Regarding this clonotype: A much larger clone differs by one base, so this may be a read error. The rearrangement links TRBV9 to TRBJ2-2, with a weak D call TRBD1 (5 bases). The CDR3 loop spans 13 amino acids. Germline values: CDR1 SGDLS, CDR2 YYNGEE. V was clipped by 2 bases and J by 7 bases, with 9 bases between them. The CDR3 is CASSVDTFGELFF. Here the CDR3 DNA reads TGTGCCAGCAGCGTGGACACGTTCGGGGAGCTGTTTTTT.

The sample holds many counts of this clonotype. The genes are TRBV5-1 and TRBJ2-5; perhaps TRBD2 as D (6 bases). V was pared by 1 base and J by 2 bases, with 9 bases between. This CDR3 comprises 14 residues. Germline V CDR1 and CDR2: SGHRS, YFSETQ. This CDR3 reads CASSLYGGQETQYF. In DNA form, the CDR3 reads TGCGCCAGCAGCTTGTACGGGGGTCAAGAGACCCAGTACTTC.

This clonotype was seen repeatedly, ten times or more. The genes are TRBV12-3 or TRBV12-4 and TRBJ2-7, with D tentatively TRBD2 (7 bases). The CDR3 has 15 amino acids. Trimming removed 1 base at V and 5 bases at J, with 15 bases between. This CDR3 reads CASSLDRGAMDEQYF. The CDR3, as DNA: TGTGCCAGCAGTTTAGACCGGGGGGCGATGGACGAGCAGTACTTC.

The chain uses TRBV4-2 and TRBJ2-3, with 7 positions matching TRBD1. The CDR3 has 15 amino acids. Trimming at V came to 4 bases and at J to 4 bases, leaving 8 bases not matched to a gene. Per germline, CDR1 LGHNA and CDR2 YNFKEQ. The CDR3 region is CASSRWFTGADTQYF. DNA of the CDR3: TGTGCCAGCAGCCGATGGTTCACAGGGGCAGATACGCAGTATTTT.

This clonotype came up many times. J is TRBJ2-1 and V is TRBV12-3 or TRBV12-4; D ambiguous. This CDR3 region has 11 residues. Trimming shortened V by 8 bases and J by 4 bases, and 6 bases separated the two germline ends. The CDR3 region is CASRPYNEQFF. DNA of the CDR3: TGTGCCAGCCGACCTTACAATGAGCAGTTCTTC.

The sample holds many counts of this clonotype. DNA for the CDR3: TGCGCCAGCAGCTTTAGTAGCGGGAGCTTAAGCGATGAGCAGTTCTTC. Encoded protein: CASSFSSGSLSDEQFF. The rearrangement joins TRBV5-1 to TRBJ2-1, with TRBD2 matching 9 bases. The germline gives CDR1 SGHRS, CDR2 YFSETQ. After removal of 2 bases from V and 8 bases from J, the junction contained 11 bases not matched to a gene. The CDR3 sequence is 16 residues long.

This clonotype was counted many times. The gene calls are TRBV10-3 and TRBJ2-5; 8 nucleotides line up with TRBD2. From germline, CDR1 is ENHRY and CDR2 SYGVKD. The ends lost 11 bases at V and 5 bases at J; junction bases unmatched: 10. The CDR3 covers 13 residues. The CDR3 DNA is TGTGCCGTATCCGGGGGGGGAACGGAGACCCAGTACTTC. This translates into CAVSGGGTETQYF.

In the case of this clonotype: At one of its ends the junction is not consistent with the germline gene, which may arise from a read error. The genes are TRBV7-2 and TRBJ2-2; D may be TRBD2 (6 bases). The CDR3 totals 14 residues. Germline loops: CDR1 SGHTA, CDR2 FQGNSA. DNA for the CDR3: TGTGCCAGCAGCTTAGGACAGCCGGGCGGGAAGCTGTTTTTT. The encoded protein is CASSLGQPGGKLFF.

In this sample, this clonotype turned up many times. The chain employs TRBV20-1 and TRBJ2-7, with 15 bases matching TRBD2. V lost 5 bases to trimming and J lost 2 bases; unmatched junction nucleotides: 7. Germline CDR1 DFQATT, CDR2 SNEGSKA (reference sequence). There are 16 residues in the CDR3. The CDR3 DNA follows: TGCAGTGCTTTGGGACTAGCGGGAGGAGGGACCTACGAGCAGTACTTC. Translating gives CSALGLAGGGTYEQYF.

This clonotype has just one count. V usage is TRBV20-1 and J usage is TRBJ2-7; 8 bases fit TRBD2. J was trimmed by 7 bases and V by 4 bases; bases with no gene match: 18. This CDR3 contains 16 residues. Germline V CDR1 and CDR2: DFQATT, SNEGSKA (reference sequence). CDR3 sequence reads: CSAMGNGGRKGWEQYF. In DNA, the CDR3 is TGCAGTGCTATGGGGAATGGCGGGAGGAAGGGGTGGGAGCAGTACTTC.

This clonotype occurred many times. V usage is TRBV4-1 and J usage is TRBJ2-1, with unresolved D. CDR1 is MGHRA, CDR2 YSYEKL, per germline. The CDR3 covers 18 residues. V lost 2 bases and J 3 bases, leaving 20 bases between the germline ends. The CDR3 here is CASSQSPFAFSNYNEQFF. In DNA form, the CDR3 reads TGCGCCAGCAGCCAATCACCTTTTGCGTTTTCGAACTACAATGAGCAGTTCTTC.

This clonotype has a count of ten or more. The chain is built from TRBV7-2 and TRBJ2-1; 8 bases map to TRBD2. Germline CDR1 and CDR2: SGHTA and FQGNSA. V gave up 1 base and J gave up 5 bases; unmatched junction bases: 7. This CDR3 comprises 16 residues. This chain's CDR3 is CASSLEIGGRHNEQFF. CDR3 nucleotide sequence: TGTGCCAGCAGCTTAGAGATAGGCGGGAGGCACAATGAGCAGTTCTTC.

This clonotype occurred a few times. The rearrangement uses TRBV27 and TRBJ2-7; D is tentatively TRBD1 or TRBD2 (5 bases each). Trimming removed 6 bases from V and 0 bases from J, with 18 bases in between. This CDR3 is built from 16 residues. Per germline, CDR1 MNHEY and CDR2 SMNVEV (reference sequence). The CDR3 sequence: CASSPIPGPSSYEQYF. CDR3 nucleotides: TGTGCCAGCAGCCCCATTCCGGGACCAAGCTCCTACGAGCAGTACTTC.

This clonotype was observed at least ten times. The J gene is TRBJ2-5, the V gene TRBV20-1; TRBD2 aligns across 12 bases. With 6 bases clipped from V and 7 bases from J, the junction kept 9 bases outside the gene matches. The CDR3 spans 14 residues. CDR1 is DFQATT and CDR2 is SNEGSKA in the germline V gene (reference sequence). This CDR3 reads CSALRLAGDVTQYF. CDR3 DNA: TGCAGTGCCCTCCGACTAGCGGGAGACGTGACCCAGTACTTC.

V usage is TRBV12-3 or TRBV12-4 and J usage is TRBJ1-1; 8 positions agree with TRBD1. The CDR3 spans 15 residues. V lost 3 bases and J lost 4; bases outside the gene matches: 7. The chain's CDR3 is CASSLAAGGITEAFF. The CDR3, as DNA: TGTGCCAGCAGTTTGGCGGCAGGGGGCATCACTGAAGCTTTCTTT.

This clonotype was observed many times. The genes are TRBV29-1 and TRBJ1-2; D uncertain. With 0 bases removed from V and 4 bases from J, the gap between germline ends came to 12 bases. Germline CDR1 SQVTM, CDR2 ANQGSEA. The CDR3 length is 14 residues. CDR3 sequence (DNA): TGCAGCGTTGAAGATGGGCAGGTTGGCTATGGCTACACCTTC. Translated: CSVEDGQVGYGYTF.